Below, 17 T cell receptor beta chains from the same sample are listed, as sequenced in a study of Ad26.COV2.S vaccination and SARS-CoV-2 variants. Measured with immunoSEQ multiplex PCR; TCRdb has only the in-frame clones, and not every one. The sample lists approximately 420,000 clones, more than 75% occurring once. The treatment was: about 20 received Ad26.COV2.S at low or high dose, single or two shots; about 5 received placebo; per-sample allocation not given. Specimen acquisition occurred on day 63 following the initial vaccine or placebo injection. The sample in question was peripheral blood, obtained in a trial of Ad26.COV2.S vaccine versus placebo. The source of these receptors is a person aged 18 to 65 who received the Ad26.COV2.S COVID-19 vaccine or a placebo.

V is TRBV12-3 or TRBV12-4 and J is TRBJ2-1; 13 bases map to TRBD2. Trimming removed 3 bases from V and 10 bases from J; junction bases left unmatched: 0. The CDR3 is 13 amino acids. In DNA, the CDR3 is TGTGCCAGCAGTTTGGGACTAGCGGGGGAGCAGTTCTTC. Translating it yields CASSLGLAGEQFF.

This clone was seen a few times. The CDR3 DNA reads as TGTGCCAGCAGCTGGGACAGGACCTACGAGCAGTACTTC. Its protein is CASSWDRTYEQYF. V gene TRBV7-9 combines with J gene TRBJ2-7; 8 bases fit TRBD1. Germline V gene sequence: CDR1 SEHNR, CDR2 FQNEAQ (reference sequence). J gave up 2 bases and V 4 bases, and 1 base lay outside the gene matches. The CDR3 contains 13 residues.

This clone was observed once. This chain links TRBV5-4 with TRBJ2-5; 7 nucleotides line up with TRBD1. CDR1 and CDR2 from the germline V gene are SGHNT and YYREEE (reference sequence). The CDR3 totals 14 residues. V lost 0 bases, J lost 5 bases, and 4 bases stayed unmatched. The CDR3 protein is CASSLETGAETQYF. The DNA for the CDR3 is TGTGCCAGCAGCTTGGAAACAGGGGCGGAGACCCAGTACTTC.

The chain combines TRBV7-8 with TRBJ2-5; D may be TRBD1 (7 bases). Germline CDR1 reads SGHVS; CDR2 reads FQNEAQ. Between the trimmed V and J ends, which lost 3 bases and 2 bases, there was a span of 16 bases. The CDR3 consists of 16 residues. CDR3 nucleotide sequence: TGTGCCAGCAGCTTGGCGGGACAGATCGGGCAAGAGACCCAGTACTTC. This codes for CASSLAGQIGQETQYF.

The chain employs TRBV6-4 and TRBJ1-5, with D uncertain. The CDR3 length is 13 residues. CDR1 and CDR2 (germline): MRHNA, SNTAGT. Trimming left V 5 bases short and J 6 bases short, with 11 bases between. The CDR3 DNA is TGTGCCAGCAGTCCTTCAAGTAGTCAGCCCCAGCATTTT. It is translated as CASSPSSSQPQHF.

The V call is TRBV6-5, the J call TRBJ1-2; D gene unclear. V lost 2 bases, J lost 8 bases, and 15 bases lay in between. The length of the CDR3 is 14 residues. The germline gives CDR1 MNHEY, CDR2 SVGAGI. The DNA of the CDR3 is TGTGCCAGCAGTTACCCGGGAAGAGCGGGGGGCTACACCTTC. Encoded protein: CASSYPGRAGGYTF.

Details on this clone: The same CDR3 is also encoded by other DNA sequences in this sample. This sequence joins TRBV7-2 and TRBJ1-2, with D tentatively TRBD1 (5 bases). Trimming pared 3 bases from V and 5 bases from J, leaving 13 bases between. Germline V CDR1 and CDR2: SGHTA, FQGNSA. This CDR3 is 14 amino acids long. The CDR3 region is CASSLVGADYGYTF. In DNA, the CDR3 is TGTGCCAGCAGCTTGGTTGGGGCAGATTATGGCTACACCTTC. The full variable domain, rest sourced from reference TRBV7-2 and TRBJ1-2, is GAGVSQSPSNKVTEKGKDVELRCDPISGHTALYWYRQSLGQGLEFLIYFQGNSAPDKSGLPSDRFSAERTGGSVSTLTIQRTQQEDSAVYLCASSLVGADYGYTFGSGTRLTVV.

This chain joins TRBV3-1 (or the pseudogene TRBV3-2) and TRBJ1-1; the D gene is possibly TRBD1 (6 bases). Germline-derived CDR1 and CDR2 are LGHDT and YNNKEL (reference sequence). The CDR3 is 13 residues long. V gave up 4 bases and J gave up 7 bases, with 13 bases separating them. The CDR3 spells CASSPGQSFEAFF. The CDR3 region has the DNA TGTGCCAGCAGCCCAGGACAGTCCTTTGAAGCTTTCTTT.

V is TRBV7-6 and J is TRBJ2-7; D remains unclear. Trimming took 1 base from V and 1 from J, leaving 8 bases between them. CDR3 length: 14 residues. Germline loops: CDR1 SGHVS, CDR2 FNYEAQ. The CDR3 reads CASSLEFGSYEQYF. DNA for the CDR3: TGTGCCAGCAGCTTAGAATTCGGGTCCTACGAGCAGTACTTC.

The chain recombines TRBV11-2 with TRBJ2-1; TRBD2 agrees at 7 bases. Germline CDR1 is SGHAT and CDR2 is FQNNGV. The CDR3 covers 18 residues. Germline trimming cut 5 bases from V and 6 bases from J; bases unmatched to any gene: 19. The CDR3: CASSKQPLRDYEGNEQFF. CDR3 sequence (DNA): TGTGCCAGCAGCAAACAACCTTTGAGGGACTACGAAGGCAATGAGCAGTTCTTC.

This chain joins TRBV18 and TRBJ1-1; 7 bases agree with TRBD1. The CDR3 totals 14 residues. The junction had 8 bases not matched to a gene; V was cut back by 3 bases and J by 7 bases. Germline V gene data show CDR1 as KGHSH and CDR2 as LQKENI. The CDR3 region has the DNA TGTGCCAGCTCACCCGTACACCGGGACAGTGAAGCTTTCTTT. This encodes CASSPVHRDSEAFF.

The chain has TRBV6-2 or TRBV6-3 and TRBJ2-7, with TRBD2 matching 12 bases. This CDR3 has 17 residues. V shed 2 bases and J 2 bases; nucleotides not matched to a gene: 7. Germline V gives CDR1 MNHEY, CDR2 SVGEGT. The CDR3: CASSYLRLAGVPYEQYF. The CDR3 region has the DNA TGTGCCAGCAGTTACCTACGACTAGCGGGGGTGCCCTACGAGCAGTACTTC.

V usage is TRBV18 and J usage is TRBJ1-2; TRBD1 matches 10 bases. CDR1 and CDR2 (germline): KGHSH, LQKENI. Unmatched junction bases numbered 10, after V lost 3 bases and J lost 3 bases. The CDR3 spans 17 residues. CDR3 DNA: TGTGCCAGCTCACCGATGGCCGGACAGGGGGTTTACTATGGCTACACCTTC. It encodes CASSPMAGQGVYYGYTF.

The chain links TRBV6-5 to TRBJ2-3, with 7 positions matching TRBD1. The CDR3 loop spans 15 amino acids. CDR1 and CDR2 from the germline V gene are MNHEY and SVGAGI. V trimming: 6 bases; J trimming: 5 bases; junction bases outside the gene matches: 11. As DNA, the CDR3 is TGTGCCAGCAGGGACCAACAGGGGAGTAGAGATACGCAGTATTTT. Translating gives CASRDQQGSRDTQYF.

CDR3 in amino acids: CASSPGDRENIQYF. The CDR3 DNA reads TGCGCCAGCAGCCCCGGGGACAGGGAAAACATTCAGTACTTC. This chain uses TRBV5-1 with TRBJ2-4; TRBD1 matches at 9 bases. J gave up 5 bases and V 4 bases, and 4 bases lay outside the gene matches. This CDR3 is 14 amino acids long. Germline V CDR1 and CDR2: SGHRS, YFSETQ.

The chain joins TRBV5-6 to TRBJ2-2; the match to TRBD1 covers 7 bases. Germline loops: CDR1 SGHDT, CDR2 YYEEEE. With V trimmed by 4 bases and J by 5 bases, 11 bases remained unmatched. CDR3 length equals 16 residues. The DNA of the CDR3 is TGTGCCAGCAGCCTATACCCGGGACAGAATACCGGGGAGCTGTTTTTT. It codes for CASSLYPGQNTGELFF.

The chain is built from TRBV9 and TRBJ2-1, with TRBD2 matching over 11 bases. Germline lookup yields CDR1 SGDLS and CDR2 YYNGEE. The CDR3 has 19 residues. The V and J ends lost 0 bases and 9 bases, in that order; junction bases with no gene match: 17. CDR3 sequence: CASSVAFSLAGGDTGEQFF. For the CDR3, the DNA is TGTGCCAGCAGCGTAGCCTTCTCCCTAGCGGGGGGCGATACCGGTGAGCAGTTCTTC.